This TCR beta chain was profiled in a study of blood T cell repertoires in COVID-19. Study background: The United States, Italy and Spain provided the acute and convalescent COVID-19 samples. The analysed material was cDNA or gDNA that came from T cells, B-cell-depleted T cells, or PBMCs.

Seattle researchers signed up patients amid active infection and tracked them longitudinally. CDR3 length: 14 amino acids. J was trimmed by 4 bases and V by 9 bases; bases with no gene match: 10. Germline CDR1 reads KGHDR; CDR2 reads SFDVKD. Source study methods: Reference gene primer amplification gave nucleated cell count estimates. Profiled with immunoSEQ multiplex PCR; TCRdb holds only in-frame clones, not every one. V, J and clone size are those of that table, while D and trimming were read from the DNA. The sample contains approximately 290,000 clones, approximately 83% of which appear only once.

The clonotype was recovered from a person aged 70 to 79 with COVID-19, enrolled during active disease. The rearrangement joins TRBV24-1 to TRBJ2-7, with 8 bases aligning to TRBD1. The specimen was peripheral blood. For the CDR3, the DNA is TGTGCCACCGAATCGGACAGGGACCCTTACGAGCAGTACTTC. This encodes CATESDRDPYEQYF.